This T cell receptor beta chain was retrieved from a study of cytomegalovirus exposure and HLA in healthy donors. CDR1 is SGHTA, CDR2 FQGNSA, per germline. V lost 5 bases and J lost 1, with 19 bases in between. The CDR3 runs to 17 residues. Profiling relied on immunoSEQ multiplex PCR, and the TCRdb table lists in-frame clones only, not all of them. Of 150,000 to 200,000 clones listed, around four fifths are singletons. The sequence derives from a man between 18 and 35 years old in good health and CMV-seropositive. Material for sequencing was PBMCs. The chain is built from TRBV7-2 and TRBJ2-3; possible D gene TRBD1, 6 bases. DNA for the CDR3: TGTGCCAGCAGCCCCATGAACAGGGCCATAGGCACAGATACGCAGTATTTT. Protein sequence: CASSPMNRAIGTDTQYF. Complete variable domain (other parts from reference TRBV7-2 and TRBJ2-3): GAGVSQSPSNKVTEKGKDVELRCDPISGHTALYWYRQSLGQGLEFLIYFQGNSAPDKSGLPSDRFSAERTGGSVSTLTIQRTQQEDSAVYLCASSPMNRAIGTDTQYFGPGTRLTVL.